The source of this TCR beta chain is a study of shared clonotypes between healthy human individuals. Study results and caveats: Relative to their counterparts shared across all four donors, non-shared clonotypes exhibited diminished generation probabilities.

Comment on this clone: The antigen is unknown. At one end the junction does not follow the germline gene, possibly because of a read error.

An even split of each subset's genomic DNA across several immunoSEQ plates was performed. TCRdb's table, derived via immunoSEQ multiplex PCR, lists solely in-frame clones and lacks some. Of approximately 1,500,000 clones in the sample, 95% to 99% were seen once. CDR1 is MNHNS, CDR2 SASEGT, per germline. This CDR3 region has 15 residues. The chain employs TRBV6-1 and TRBJ2-1, with 14 bases matching TRBD2. The sample consisted of naive CD4+ T cells sorted from blood. As to subset: CD45RA+ positively selected. The receptor's source is a man aged 25-40 years in good health. As DNA, the CDR3 is TGTGCCAGCAGTGAAGGGGGACTAGCGGGAGCTGATATGCTCTTC. Protein sequence: CASSEGGLAGADMLF.